The T cell receptor (beta chain) described here comes from a study of PD-1 blockade in classical Hodgkin lymphoma (dated by TCRdb to 2019 to 2021). Regarding the study in general: To define a peripheral blood immune signature of response to PD-1 blockade in classical Hodgkin lymphoma, the study combined TCR beta sequencing with CyTOF. The paper's findings and limits, for the study overall: The study covered only a single clinical trial cohort, and the causes of the repertoire differences, possibly disease activity or prior therapy, were still not defined. Newly diagnosed patients were reported to have lower baseline TCR diversity than healthy donors, and relapsed/refractory patients were reported to have lower baseline TCR diversity still.

Genomic DNA was extracted with the Qiagen DNeasy kit from unsorted PBMCs and from negatively selected CD4+ and CD8+ fractions. Using primers that anneal to V and J segments, immunoSEQ multiplex PCR amplified the TCR beta CDR3 regions. A synthetic immune receptor repertoire was used to minimize amplification bias, and remaining bias was computationally removed after sequencing. Under the source paper's analysis protocol: Custom Python scripts were used to quantify repertoire diversity as the Shannon entropy index. Unsorted, CD4+ and CD8+ repertoires were examined separately, except in combined analyses, for which CD4+ and CD8+ sequences were merged in silico. Imported from immuneACCESS, the table was reduced by TCRdb to in-frame sequences with V and J called. These copies leave out some clones; in studies compared against another copy, an unresolved V gene accounts for under half, and the cause of the remainder is not known. D and trimming come from the DNA, and the V and J calls and clone size come from that table. This sample lists tens of thousands of clones; under 95% were detected once. Clones ranked in the top ten supply around 5.1% of the sample.

Per the publication, the time point label means: newly diagnosed, previously untreated cHL patient sample. As a comparison group for the relapsed/refractory trial patients, PBMCs from patients with newly diagnosed, previously untreated classical Hodgkin lymphoma were sequenced. Peripheral blood was collected in 8 mL Vacutainer Cell Preparation Tubes, from which PBMCs were isolated by centrifugation and then cryopreserved. CDR1 and CDR2 (MGHRA, YSYEKL) derive from the germline V gene. From the cysteine up to the phenylalanine, the CDR3 has a length of 16 residues. Solely the CDR3 DNA is kept, with 48 bases framed from the first base. Compared with germline, V lacks 3 bases and J lacks 0 bases; bases without a gene match: 6. Comments on this clone: Its antigen specificity is not known. No much larger clone is present one base from it, and per-base qualities are unavailable.

The sequenced material came from peripheral blood mononuclear cells (PBMCs). The chain employs TRBV4-1 and TRBJ2-3; the junction holds 7 bases that match TRBD1. The receptor was isolated from a human donor with classical Hodgkin lymphoma. The CDR3 region reads CASSHSRGPSTDTQYF. DNA sequence: TGCGCCAGCAGCCACTCTAGGGGGCCCAGCACAGATACGCAGTATTTT.